This TCR beta chain was recovered during a study of T cell responses to AZD1222 COVID-19 vaccine listed by TCRdb under 2021. In the study overall: TCR sequencing was performed for 230 to 250 trial participants, of whom around 200 were given two doses of AZD1222 and 26 were given two doses of MenACWY control vaccine. Trial participants were enrolled into age subgroups of 18-55, 56-69 and 70-plus years, which contained roughly 140, 27 and 60 TCR-sequenced participants, respectively.

The CDR3 regions of human TCRbeta chains were analyzed by immunosequencing. Per the source publication's procedure: TCRs in the repertoires were compared against a reference library of SARS-CoV-2-specific TCRs that had been generated with the MIRA antigen-specificity platform. Breadth was defined as the fraction of unique TCRs that were SARS-CoV-2-associated, and depth was defined as the fraction of total T cells that were SARS-CoV-2-associated. Each spike-specific TCR was assigned to its reactive spike region and to a CD4 or CD8 class using the MIRA data. Log10-transformed breadth and depth values were compared by one-way ANOVA with Sidak's multiple comparisons tests. The table was pulled from immuneACCESS by TCRdb, which kept in-frame rearrangements only. Such tables lose some clones; where checked, under half of the loss comes from unresolved V genes, and the rest has no known cause. That table supplies the V and J calls and clone size; D and trimming were determined from the DNA. The sample yields around 130,000 clones; 89% were counted once. The ten largest clones take up approximately 9.8% of the sample.

Broader findings and caveats from the paper: After two AZD1222 doses, spike-specific TCR breadth and depth were significantly higher than at day 0 and than in MenACWY recipients. The vaccine-associated CD4 TCRs covered the entire spike protein, and the dominant responses fell in regions 160-218 and 743-854. Most participants were white British and females outnumbered males, and the authors suggested that clonal diversity may have been underestimated. Because no day 14 peak-response samples were available, the repertoires could be characterized only after the peak T cell response. Conclusions about previously exposed vaccinees are limited, since just five or six AZD1222 recipients were seropositive for SARS-CoV-2 at baseline. Epitopes outside the regions mutated in the B.1.351 and B.1.1.7 variants were reportedly recognized by nearly half of the unique spike-specific TCRs. The 56-69-year group was small, and its depth increase did not reach significance, likely because of low power.

In this sample, this clone turned up once. Its target antigen remains unknown. Within one base of it there is no much larger clone, and no base qualities were kept. Including the terminal cysteine and phenylalanine, the CDR3 comprises 14 residues. Only the CDR3 region is kept as DNA, spanning 42 bases read in frame from base 1. The germline V gene encodes CDR1 SEHNR and CDR2 FQNEAQ (reference sequence). Trimming takes 1 base from V and 3 bases from J, and the germline ends sit 9 bases apart. Read against the paper, the sample's time point label means: about 28 days (+/-7) after the second vaccine dose. AZD1222 recipients whose second dose came at about 4 weeks and those whose second dose came at about 12 weeks were combined into one group, since spike-specific TCR depth and breadth did not differ between the two schedules. Samples from vaccinated people were obtained from the UK trials COV001 and COV002, which included a single-blind randomized controlled phase 2/3 trial of AZD1222 (ChAdOx1 nCoV-19) in healthy adults. For TCRbeta chain sequencing, PBMC samples were collected from trial participants at day 0 and at day 28 after the second dose.

The sequence was obtained from an adult who received the AZD1222 COVID-19 vaccine. The chain links TRBV7-9 with TRBJ2-5; no D segment can be confidently identified. The sample was peripheral blood, taken 28 days after the second AZD1222 dose. The DNA reads TGTGCCAGCAGCTTAGAAAGCCTCAAAGAGACCCAGTACTTC. Translated, this is CASSLESLKETQYF.